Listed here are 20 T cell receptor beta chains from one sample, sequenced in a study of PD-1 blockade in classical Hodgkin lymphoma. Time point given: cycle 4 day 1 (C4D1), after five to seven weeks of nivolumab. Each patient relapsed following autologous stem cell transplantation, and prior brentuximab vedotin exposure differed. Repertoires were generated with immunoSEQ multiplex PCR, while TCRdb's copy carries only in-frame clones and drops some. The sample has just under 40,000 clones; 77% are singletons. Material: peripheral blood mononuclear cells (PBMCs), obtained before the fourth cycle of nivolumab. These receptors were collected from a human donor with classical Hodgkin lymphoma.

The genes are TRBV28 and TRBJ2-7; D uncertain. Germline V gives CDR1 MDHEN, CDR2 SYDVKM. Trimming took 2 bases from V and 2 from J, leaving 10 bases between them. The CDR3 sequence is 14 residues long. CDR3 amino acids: CASSLQINTYEQYF. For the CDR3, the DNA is TGTGCCAGCAGTTTACAGATCAACACCTACGAGCAGTACTTC.

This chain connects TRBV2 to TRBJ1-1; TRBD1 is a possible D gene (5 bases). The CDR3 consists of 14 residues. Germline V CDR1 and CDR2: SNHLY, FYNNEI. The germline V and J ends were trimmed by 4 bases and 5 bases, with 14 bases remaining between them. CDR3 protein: CASSGGTVGTEAFF. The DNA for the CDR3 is TGTGCCAGCAGTGGTGGGACCGTGGGTACTGAAGCTTTCTTT.

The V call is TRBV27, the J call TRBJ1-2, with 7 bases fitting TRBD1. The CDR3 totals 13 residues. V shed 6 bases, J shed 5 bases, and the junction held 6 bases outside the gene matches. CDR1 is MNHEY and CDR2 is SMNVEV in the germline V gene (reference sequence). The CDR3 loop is CASSPGQPYGYTF. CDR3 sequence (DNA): TGTGCCAGCAGCCCGGGACAGCCGTATGGCTACACCTTC.

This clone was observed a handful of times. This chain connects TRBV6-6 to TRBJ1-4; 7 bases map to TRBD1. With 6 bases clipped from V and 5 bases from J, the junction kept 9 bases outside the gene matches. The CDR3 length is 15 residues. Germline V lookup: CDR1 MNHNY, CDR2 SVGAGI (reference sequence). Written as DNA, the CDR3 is TGTGCCAGCAGCGCTGTAGGGACAGTGAATGAAAAACTGTTTTTT. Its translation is CASSAVGTVNEKLFF.

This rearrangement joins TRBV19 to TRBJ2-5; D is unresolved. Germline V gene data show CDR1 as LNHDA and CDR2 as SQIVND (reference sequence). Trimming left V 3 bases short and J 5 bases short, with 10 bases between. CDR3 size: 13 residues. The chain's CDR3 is CASSISHGETQYF. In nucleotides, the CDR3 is TGTGCCAGTAGTATCTCGCACGGGGAGACCCAGTACTTC.

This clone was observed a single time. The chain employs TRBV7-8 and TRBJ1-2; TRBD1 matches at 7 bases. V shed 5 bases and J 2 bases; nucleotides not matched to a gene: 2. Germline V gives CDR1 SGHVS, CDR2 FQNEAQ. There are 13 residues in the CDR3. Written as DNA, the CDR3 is TGTGCCAGCAGCAAGACAGGGAACTATGGCTACACCTTC. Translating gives CASSKTGNYGYTF.

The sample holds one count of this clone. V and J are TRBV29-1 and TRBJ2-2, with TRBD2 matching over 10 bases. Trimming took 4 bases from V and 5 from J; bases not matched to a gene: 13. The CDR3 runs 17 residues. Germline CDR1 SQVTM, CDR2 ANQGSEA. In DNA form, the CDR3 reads TGCAGCGTTGCCACCCCCCTAGCGGGGGAAATAACCGGGGAGCTGTTTTTT. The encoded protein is CSVATPLAGEITGELFF.

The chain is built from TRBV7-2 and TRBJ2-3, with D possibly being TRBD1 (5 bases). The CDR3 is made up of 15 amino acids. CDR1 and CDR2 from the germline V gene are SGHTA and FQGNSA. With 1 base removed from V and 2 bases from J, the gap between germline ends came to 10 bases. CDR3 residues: CASSLDGHSTDTQYF. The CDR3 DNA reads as TGTGCCAGCAGCTTAGATGGACACTCCACAGATACGCAGTATTTT.

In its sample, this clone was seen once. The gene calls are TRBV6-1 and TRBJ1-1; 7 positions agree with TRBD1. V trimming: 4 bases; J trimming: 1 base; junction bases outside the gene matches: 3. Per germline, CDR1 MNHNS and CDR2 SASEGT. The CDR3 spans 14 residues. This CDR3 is CASSGRQGNTEAFF. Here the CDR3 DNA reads TGTGCCAGCAGTGGTCGACAGGGGAACACTGAAGCTTTCTTT.

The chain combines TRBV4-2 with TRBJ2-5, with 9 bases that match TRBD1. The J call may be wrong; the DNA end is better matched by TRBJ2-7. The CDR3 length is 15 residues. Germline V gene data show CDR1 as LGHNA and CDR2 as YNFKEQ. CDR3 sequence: CASSQDLGQGYEQYF. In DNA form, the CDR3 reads TGTGCCAGCAGCCAAGATCTGGGACAGGGTTACGAGCAGTACTTC.

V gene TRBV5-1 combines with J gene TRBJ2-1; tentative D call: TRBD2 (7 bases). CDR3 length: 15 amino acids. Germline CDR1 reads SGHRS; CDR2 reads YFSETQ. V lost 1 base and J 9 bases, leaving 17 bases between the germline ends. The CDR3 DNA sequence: TGCGCCAGCAGCTTGCCGGGGGGCCCCGACGGTGAGCAGTTCTTC. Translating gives CASSLPGGPDGEQFF.

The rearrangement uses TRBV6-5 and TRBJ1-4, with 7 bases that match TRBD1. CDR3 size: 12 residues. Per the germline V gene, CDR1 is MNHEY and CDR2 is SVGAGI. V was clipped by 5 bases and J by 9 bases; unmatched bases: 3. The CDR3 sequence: CASSLDRKKLFF. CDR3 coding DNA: TGTGCCAGCAGTCTGGACAGGAAAAAACTGTTTTTT.

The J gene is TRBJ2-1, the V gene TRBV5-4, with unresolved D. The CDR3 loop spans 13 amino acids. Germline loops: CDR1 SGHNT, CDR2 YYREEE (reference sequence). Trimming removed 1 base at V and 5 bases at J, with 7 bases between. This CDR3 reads CASSLIRNNEQFF. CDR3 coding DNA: TGTGCCAGCAGCTTGATCAGAAACAATGAGCAGTTCTTC.

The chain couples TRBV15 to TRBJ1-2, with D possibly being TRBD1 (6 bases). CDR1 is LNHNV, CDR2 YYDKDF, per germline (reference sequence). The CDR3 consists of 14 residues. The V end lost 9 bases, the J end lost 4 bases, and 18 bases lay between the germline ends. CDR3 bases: TGTGCCACTTTTACAGGGTCTTCGGTCTATGGCTACACCTTC. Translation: CATFTGSSVYGYTF.

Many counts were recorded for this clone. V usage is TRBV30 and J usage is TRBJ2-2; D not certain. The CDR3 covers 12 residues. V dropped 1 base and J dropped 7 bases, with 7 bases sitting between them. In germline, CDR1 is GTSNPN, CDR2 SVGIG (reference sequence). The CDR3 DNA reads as TGTGCCTGGAGTGCCCTTAGCGGGGAGCTGTTTTTT. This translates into CAWSALSGELFF.

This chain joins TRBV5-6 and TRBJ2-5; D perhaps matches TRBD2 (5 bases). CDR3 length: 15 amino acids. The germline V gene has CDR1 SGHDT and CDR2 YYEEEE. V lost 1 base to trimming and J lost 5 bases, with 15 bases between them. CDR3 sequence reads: CASSLIGSERETQYF. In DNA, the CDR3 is TGTGCCAGCAGCTTGATCGGCAGCGAGCGGGAGACCCAGTACTTC.

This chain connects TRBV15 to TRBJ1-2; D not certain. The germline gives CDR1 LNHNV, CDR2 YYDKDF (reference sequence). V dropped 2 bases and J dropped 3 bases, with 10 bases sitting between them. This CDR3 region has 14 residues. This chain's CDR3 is CATSRQVGYYGYTF. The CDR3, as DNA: TGTGCCACCAGCAGACAGGTCGGTTACTATGGCTACACCTTC.

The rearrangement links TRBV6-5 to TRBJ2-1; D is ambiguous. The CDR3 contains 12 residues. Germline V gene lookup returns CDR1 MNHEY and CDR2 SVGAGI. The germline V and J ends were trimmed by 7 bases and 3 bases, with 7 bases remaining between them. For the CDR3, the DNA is TGTGCCAGCACCGTGGGCTACAATGAGCAGTTCTTC. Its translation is CASTVGYNEQFF.

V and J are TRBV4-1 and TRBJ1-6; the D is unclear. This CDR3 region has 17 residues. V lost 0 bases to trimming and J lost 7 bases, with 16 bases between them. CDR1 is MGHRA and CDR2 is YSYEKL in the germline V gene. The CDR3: CASSQEIVGWPNSPLHF. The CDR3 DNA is TGCGCCAGCAGCCAAGAAATAGTAGGCTGGCCGAATTCACCCCTCCACTTT.

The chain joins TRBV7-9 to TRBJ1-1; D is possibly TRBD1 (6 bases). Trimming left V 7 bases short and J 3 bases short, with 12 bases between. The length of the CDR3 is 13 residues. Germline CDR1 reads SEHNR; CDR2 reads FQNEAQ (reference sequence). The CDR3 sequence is CASTATGYTEAFF. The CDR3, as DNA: TGTGCCAGCACCGCGACAGGTTACACTGAAGCTTTCTTT.